This T cell receptor beta chain was identified during a study of blood T cells in healthy people across ages. Findings of the study overall: The CMV status of each donor remained undetermined, and this could have confounded shifts in expanded clonotypes.

Regarding this clonotype: Its matching antigen is unknown.

Primers used in a second PCR of roughly 6 to 12 cycles were a sample-barcoded 5' primer and a J-beta primer mix. TCRdb called the 5' RACE reads again in MiXCR, with one record for every CDR3 protein. The sample consists of roughly 700,000 distinct CDR3 sequences, around 45% of them appearing once. The CDR3 has 15 residues. Per the germline V gene, CDR1 is SGHRS and CDR2 is YFSETQ. V lost 4 bases and J 5 bases, leaving 15 bases between the germline ends. The receptor was derived from a woman aged 60-75 years in good health. The sample consisted of blood. This chain joins TRBV5-1 and TRBJ2-2, with D possibly matching TRBD1 (6 bases). CDR3 in DNA: TGCGCCAGCAGCCCGCCAGACAGGCGGACCGGGGAGCTGTTTTTT. Residues: CASSPPDRRTGELFF.